The 21 T cell receptor beta chains below all came from one sample that was sequenced in a study of T cell responses to AZD1222 COVID-19 vaccine. Generated by immunoSEQ multiplex PCR, the TCRdb table keeps only in-frame clones and is missing some. The sample carries 150,000 or so clones, 80% to 85% recorded once. Sequenced material: peripheral blood, taken on day 0 of MenACWY control vaccination. Source of these receptors: an adult in good health.

The chain carries TRBV29-1 and TRBJ2-7; D perhaps matches TRBD2 (5 bases). In germline, CDR1 is SQVTM, CDR2 ANQGSEA. The CDR3 totals 13 residues. V was pared by 4 bases and J by 4 bases, with 14 bases between. CDR3 sequence reads: CSVVYLEGYEQYF. DNA of the CDR3: TGCAGCGTTGTTTACCTTGAGGGATACGAGCAGTACTTC.

The chain recombines TRBV3-1 (or the pseudogene TRBV3-2) with TRBJ1-2; D possibly corresponds to TRBD1 (6 bases). The length of the CDR3 is 15 residues. V lost 2 bases and J lost 0, with 10 bases in between. CDR1 is LGHDT, CDR2 YNNKEL, per germline (reference sequence). The CDR3: CASSQHRATNYGYTF. Written as DNA, the CDR3 is TGTGCCAGCAGCCAACACAGGGCCACTAACTATGGCTACACCTTC.

The chain employs TRBV28 and TRBJ2-1; 10 positions match TRBD2. The CDR3 covers 15 residues. Looked up from germline, CDR1 is MDHEN and CDR2 is SYDVKM. The trim removed 7 bases at V and 9 bases at J, leaving 12 bases unmatched. The CDR3 is CASIQSGGVKGEQFF. CDR3 in DNA: TGTGCCAGCATCCAGAGCGGGGGGGTAAAGGGTGAGCAGTTCTTC.

V gene TRBV7-2 combines with J gene TRBJ2-2; D is possibly TRBD1 (6 bases). The germline V gene encodes CDR1 SGHTA and CDR2 FQGNSA. The length of the CDR3 is 16 residues. The germline V and J ends were trimmed by 5 bases and 5 bases, with 18 bases remaining between them. CDR3 sequence reads: CASSHGVRGGTGELFF. The CDR3 region has the DNA TGTGCCAGCAGCCATGGGGTCAGGGGTGGAACCGGGGAGCTGTTTTTT.

This clone has only a few counts. The rearrangement uses TRBV3-1 (or the pseudogene TRBV3-2) and TRBJ2-2; perhaps TRBD1 as D (5 bases). CDR1 and CDR2 from the germline V gene are LGHDT and YNNKEL (reference sequence). Trimming took 6 bases from V and 3 from J, leaving 17 bases between them. The CDR3 totals 16 residues. CDR3 nucleotide sequence: TGTGCCAGCAGACCTAGGGCAGGGCTGGACACCGGGGAGCTGTTTTTT. Translated: CASRPRAGLDTGELFF.

The chain carries TRBV24-1 and TRBJ2-3; TRBD1 matches at 8 bases. The J segment lost 5 bases and the V segment lost 0 bases, leaving 3 bases of the junction unmatched. In germline, CDR1 is KGHDR, CDR2 SFDVKD. The CDR3 contains 15 residues. The CDR3 nucleotides are TGTGCCACCAGTGATTTGAGACAGGGGAAAGATACGCAGTATTTT. It translates to CATSDLRQGKDTQYF.

The gene calls are TRBV5-1 and TRBJ2-3; either TRBD1 or TRBD2 may supply D (5 bases each). V lost 9 bases, J lost 4 bases, and 21 bases lay in between. From germline, CDR1 is SGHRS and CDR2 YFSETQ. The CDR3 extends over 15 amino acids. This CDR3 reads CATRPGPTRSDTQYF. DNA of the CDR3: TGCGCCACCCGGCCGGGACCCACGAGGTCAGATACGCAGTATTTT. Combining the CDR3 with reference TRBV5-1 and TRBJ2-3 gives the whole variable domain KAGVTQTPRYLIKTRGQQVTLSCSPISGHRSVSWYQQTPGQGLQFLFEYFSETQRNKGNFPGRFSGRQFSNSRSEMNVSTLELGDSALYLCATRPGPTRSDTQYFGPGTRLTVL.

The rearrangement links TRBV6-5 to TRBJ1-2, with 8 bases that match TRBD1. The CDR3 totals 14 residues. Unmatched junction bases numbered 2, after V lost 2 bases and J lost 3 bases. CDR1 and CDR2 (germline): MNHEY, SVGAGI. The CDR3 DNA reads as TGTGCCAGCAGTTACGCAGGGGGCCACTATGGCTACACCTTC. This gives the protein CASSYAGGHYGYTF.

The V call is TRBV9, the J call TRBJ2-5; D call uncertain. Germline V gene sequence: CDR1 SGDLS, CDR2 YYNGEE. V lost 4 bases and J 8 bases, leaving 15 bases between the germline ends. The CDR3 loop spans 13 amino acids. The CDR3 here is CASSPSPQGTQYF. CDR3 DNA sequence: TGTGCCAGCAGCCCTTCGCCCCAAGGTACCCAGTACTTC.

This clone has a handful of counts. The chain is built from TRBV19 and TRBJ1-1; D call uncertain. Trimming shortened V by 5 bases and J by 5 bases, and 15 bases separated the two germline ends. The CDR3 is 14 amino acids. Germline CDR1 is LNHDA and CDR2 is SQIVND (reference sequence). The CDR3 nucleotides are TGTGCCAGTAGTGTCTCCGTAAGTAGGACTGAAGCTTTCTTT. Its translation is CASSVSVSRTEAFF.

This clone was picked up a small number of times. The genes are TRBV2 and TRBJ2-1, with D tentatively TRBD1 (5 bases). The CDR3 covers 13 residues. The V end was cut by 6 bases, the J end by 8 bases, with 14 bases between. The germline gives CDR1 SNHLY, CDR2 FYNNEI. The CDR3, as DNA: TGTGCCAGCAGAGGGGCCGGCGGAGATGAGCAGTTCTTC. This gives the protein CASRGAGGDEQFF. The entire variable domain, with the rest obtained from reference TRBV2 and TRBJ2-1, is as follows: EPEVTQTPSHQVTQMGQEVILRCVPISNHLYFYWYRQILGQKVEFLVSFYNNEISEKSEIFDDQFSVERPDGSNFTLKIRSTKLEDSAMYFCASRGAGGDEQFFGPGTRLTVL.

This chain connects TRBV7-3 to TRBJ1-6; D ambiguous. V was trimmed by 5 bases and J by 0 bases, leaving 8 bases between them. This CDR3 contains 15 residues. The germline gives CDR1 SGHTA, CDR2 FQGTGA. DNA for the CDR3: TGTGCCAGCAGCCAGCAAAGCTCCTATAATTCACCCCTCCACTTT. This sequence encodes CASSQQSSYNSPLHF.

The chain recombines TRBV6-5 with TRBJ2-5; weak D call: TRBD2 (6 bases). The ends were cut back, 2 bases at V and 4 bases at J, with 8 bases in the middle. In germline, CDR1 is MNHEY, CDR2 SVGAGI. The CDR3 is 13 amino acids. In DNA form, the CDR3 reads TGTGCCAGCAGTTACGGGGGGTTAGAGACCCAGTACTTC. It yields the protein CASSYGGLETQYF.

This chain connects TRBV28 to TRBJ1-2; D possibly corresponds to TRBD1 (6 bases). CDR1 MDHEN and CDR2 SYDVKM come from the germline V gene. CDR3 length equals 15 residues. V was trimmed by 3 bases and J by 5 bases, leaving 16 bases between them. The CDR3 sequence is CASSLSARGGYGYTF. CDR3 nucleotides: TGTGCCAGCAGTTTGTCTGCCAGGGGAGGATATGGCTACACCTTC.

CDR3 bases: TGCGCCAGCAGCTTGGCCCCCACTAGGCCCCCTTCTGTGCAGTACTTC. This gives the protein CASSLAPTRPPSVQYF. The chain employs TRBV5-1 and TRBJ2-7; D is possibly TRBD2 (5 bases). Germline values: CDR1 SGHRS, CDR2 YFSETQ. The CDR3 runs to 16 residues. V gave up 0 bases and J gave up 9 bases, with 22 bases separating them.

This clone has only a few counts. The chain couples TRBV11-2 to TRBJ2-3, with 10 bases matching TRBD2. J was trimmed by 5 bases and V by 5 bases; bases with no gene match: 10. CDR1 SGHAT and CDR2 FQNNGV come from the germline V gene. The CDR3 sequence is 16 residues long. This CDR3 is CASSAPSGGAGDTQYF. CDR3 nucleotide sequence: TGTGCCAGCAGCGCGCCGAGCGGGGGGGCTGGAGATACGCAGTATTTT.

The rearrangement uses TRBV27 and TRBJ2-2; D remains ambiguous. Trimming pared 3 bases from V and 4 bases from J, leaving 3 bases between. Germline V CDR1 and CDR2: MNHEY, SMNVEV (reference sequence). This CDR3 has 12 residues. The CDR3 is CASSFPTGELFF. The CDR3 DNA reads as TGTGCCAGCAGTTTCCCCACCGGGGAGCTGTTTTTT.

The J gene is TRBJ2-2, the V gene TRBV4-1, with 9 bases lining up with TRBD1. V trimming: 3 bases; J trimming: 5 bases; junction bases outside the gene matches: 7. The CDR3 is 16 amino acids. Germline CDR1 is MGHRA and CDR2 is YSYEKL. Here the CDR3 DNA reads TGCGCCAGCAGCCAGGATGGACAGGGGTTTACCGGGGAGCTGTTTTTT. Translating gives CASSQDGQGFTGELFF.

Only one count was recorded for this clone. The same CDR3 also results from other DNA sequences found in this sample. The gene calls are TRBV7-6 and TRBJ2-3; 12 bases fit TRBD2. The CDR3 is made up of 16 amino acids. Trimming at V came to 5 bases and at J to 1 base, leaving 4 bases not matched to a gene. In germline, CDR1 is SGHVS, CDR2 FNYEAQ. CDR3 sequence reads: CASSPRTSGGTDTQYF. The CDR3 DNA follows: TGTGCCAGCAGCCCGAGGACTAGCGGGGGCACAGATACGCAGTATTTT.

The V and J genes are TRBV25-1 and TRBJ2-2; the D gene is possibly TRBD1 (5 bases). The CDR3 has 17 amino acids. Looked up from germline, CDR1 is MGHDK and CDR2 is SYGVNS. Trimming left V 9 bases short and J 5 bases short, with 25 bases between. CDR3 in DNA: TGTGCCAGAGACATCAGACAGCTTTTTAGAAGGACCGGGGAGCTGTTTTTT. This translates into CARDIRQLFRRTGELFF. Combining the CDR3 with reference TRBV25-1 and TRBJ2-2 gives the whole variable domain EADIYQTPRYLVIGTGKKITLECSQTMGHDKMYWYQQDPGMELHLIHYSYGVNSTEKGDLSSESTVSRIRTEHFPLTLESARPSHTSQYLCARDIRQLFRRTGELFFGEGSRLTVL.

A word on this clone: In the same sample, other DNA sequences code for this CDR3. This rearrangement joins TRBV13 to TRBJ1-1, with a weak D call TRBD1 (5 bases). In germline, CDR1 is PRHDT, CDR2 FYEKMQ (reference sequence). V lost 4 bases, J lost 3 bases, and 9 bases lay in between. The CDR3 is made up of 13 amino acids. The DNA for the CDR3 is TGTGCCAGCAGCTCCGGGGCCTACACTGAAGCTTTCTTT. It codes for CASSSGAYTEAFF.